Following are 11 T cell receptor beta chains from one sample sequenced in a study of T cell responses to AZD1222 COVID-19 vaccine. Assay: immunoSEQ multiplex PCR; the TCRdb copy retains only in-frame clones and omits some. The repertoire has some 110,000 clones, 88% of them found once; the top ten carry around 3.8%. The sample consisted of peripheral blood, taken 28 days after the second AZD1222 dose. The receptor source for this set is an adult who received the AZD1222 COVID-19 vaccine.

The chain combines TRBV20-1 with TRBJ1-6; a possible D gene is TRBD1 (6 bases). The germline V gene has CDR1 DFQATT and CDR2 SNEGSKA (reference sequence). Trimming left V 3 bases short and J 6 bases short, with 12 bases between. This CDR3 comprises 14 residues. This CDR3 reads CSASRGQINSPLHF. CDR3 nucleotides: TGCAGTGCTAGTCGAGGACAGATTAATTCACCCCTCCACTTT.

The rearrangement joins TRBV24-1 to TRBJ1-5; D unresolved. Germline assignment: CDR1 KGHDR and CDR2 SFDVKD. V was shortened by 4 bases and J by 1 base, with 16 bases between the two germline ends. CDR3 length: 17 amino acids. CDR3 DNA sequence: TGTGCCACCAGTGACCTCGGTTCGGGGAGAAGCAATCAGCCCCAGCATTTT. Protein product: CATSDLGSGRSNQPQHF.

The count of this clone is one. The chain employs TRBV24-1 and TRBJ2-1; a possible D gene is TRBD2 (6 bases). Germline lookup yields CDR1 KGHDR and CDR2 SFDVKD. The V end was cut by 0 bases, the J end by 0 bases, with 11 bases between. The CDR3 is 17 amino acids. CDR3 amino acids: CATSDLQGLSSYNEQFF. CDR3 coding DNA: TGTGCCACCAGTGATTTGCAGGGACTGAGCTCCTACAATGAGCAGTTCTTC.

V usage is TRBV11-3 and J usage is TRBJ2-2, with 9 bases matching TRBD1. The J segment lost 6 bases and the V segment lost 4 bases, leaving 21 bases of the junction unmatched. The CDR3 is made up of 20 amino acids. Germline V gives CDR1 SGHNT, CDR2 YENEEA. CDR3 sequence: CASSSSGTGFMGSSSGELFF. The CDR3, as DNA: TGTGCCAGCAGCTCCTCCGGGACAGGGTTTATGGGTTCGTCGTCCGGGGAGCTGTTTTTT.

V and J are TRBV9 and TRBJ1-2; D remains unclear. V lost 1 base and J lost 0, with 7 bases in between. This CDR3 contains 14 residues. Germline V gene sequence: CDR1 SGDLS, CDR2 YYNGEE. CDR3 DNA: TGTGCCAGCAGCGTATCCGGAACTAACTATGGCTACACCTTC. It yields the protein CASSVSGTNYGYTF.

The gene calls are TRBV7-2 and TRBJ1-2; D is uncertain. V lost 1 base and J lost 7, with 7 bases in between. This CDR3 contains 12 residues. CDR1 and CDR2 from the germline V gene are SGHTA and FQGNSA. The chain's CDR3 is CASSLERVGYTF. The CDR3 nucleotides are TGTGCCAGCAGCTTAGAACGGGTTGGCTACACCTTC.

This clone appeared once. The genes are TRBV18 and TRBJ1-1; no definite D call. The V and J ends lost 3 bases and 1 base respectively, with 15 bases between them. The CDR3 has 16 amino acids. Germline lookup yields CDR1 KGHSH and CDR2 LQKENI. CDR3 loop: CASSPFPLGQNTEAFF. CDR3 in DNA: TGTGCCAGCTCACCTTTCCCCTTGGGCCAGAACACTGAAGCTTTCTTT. Supplemented by reference TRBV18 and TRBJ1-1, the full variable domain reads NAGVMQNPRHLVRRRGQEARLRCSPMKGHSHVYWYRQLPEEGLKFMVYLQKENIIDESGMPKERFSAEFPKEGPSILRIQQVVRGDSAAYFCASSPFPLGQNTEAFFGQGTRLTVV.

V and J are TRBV27 and TRBJ1-1, with 8 bases that match TRBD1. Germline V lookup: CDR1 MNHEY, CDR2 SMNVEV (reference sequence). The CDR3 runs 14 residues. V was clipped by 4 bases and J by 3 bases; unmatched bases: 4. CDR3 coding DNA: TGTGCCAGCAGTTCCCAGGGGGCGCACACTGAAGCTTTCTTT. Protein: CASSSQGAHTEAFF.

J is TRBJ1-1 and V is TRBV7-9; D is uncertain. This CDR3 has 11 residues. V shed 4 bases and J shed 10 bases, with 10 bases lying between them. Germline values: CDR1 SEHNR, CDR2 FQNEAQ (reference sequence). DNA of the CDR3: TGTGCCAGCAGCTCTTTCACCGGAGCTTTCTTT. Residues: CASSSFTGAFF. The full variable domain, rest sourced from reference TRBV7-9 and TRBJ1-1, is DTGVSQNPRHKITKRGQNVTFRCDPISEHNRLYWYRQTLGQGPEFLTYFQNEAQLEKSRLLSDRFSAERPKGSFSTLEIQRTEQGDSAMYLCASSSFTGAFFGQGTRLTVV.

This clone has a handful of counts. The rearrangement joins TRBV7-3 to TRBJ2-7, with 10 bases matching TRBD2. Germline V lookup: CDR1 SGHTA, CDR2 FQGTGA. The CDR3 is 17 residues long. The V gene end was trimmed by 5 bases and the J gene end by 0 bases; junction bases not matched to a gene: 10. This chain's CDR3 is CASSMGSGGPSSYEQYF. CDR3 coding DNA: TGTGCCAGCAGCATGGGTAGCGGGGGGCCGAGCTCCTACGAGCAGTACTTC.

The rearrangement links TRBV5-6 to TRBJ2-6; 7 nucleotides match TRBD1. In germline, CDR1 is SGHDT, CDR2 YYEEEE. The V segment lost 5 bases and the J segment 0 bases; nucleotides outside the gene matches: 14. The CDR3 has 19 amino acids. As DNA, the CDR3 is TGTGCCAGCAGTCTAATAACAGGGGTTGTATTCTCTGGGGCCAACGTCCTGACTTTC. Its translation is CASSLITGVVFSGANVLTF. The full variable domain, completed using reference TRBV5-6 and TRBJ2-6, is DAGVTQSPTHLIKTRGQQVTLRCSPKSGHDTVSWYQQALGQGPQFIFQYYEEEERQRGNFPDRFSGHQFPNYSSELNVNALLLGDSALYLCASSLITGVVFSGANVLTFGAGSRLTVL.